Given below is one T cell receptor (beta chain) in context. The antigen is not known. The assay was immunoSEQ multiplex PCR, and TCRdb's table has in-frame clones only and misses some. The sample shows about 8,700 clones, about 80% of them seen only once. The data are from a study of follicular helper T cells after annual influenza vaccination. Study observations and caveats: Successive annual vaccinations recalled a recurrent oligoclonal ICOS+CD38+ cTfh response with influenza-specific clonotypes.

Germline assignment: CDR1 ENHRY and CDR2 SYGVKD. The CDR3 spans 16 residues. Trimming cost V 4 bases and J 4 bases, with 18 bases left between them. As for time point: 2014-2015 season, pre-vaccination. Between roughly 35 and 100 mL of blood was drawn per time point. ICOS+CD38+ and ICOS-CD38- fractions were sorted from non-naive CD4+CXCR5+PD-1+ cells. The input for sequencing was CXCR5+ CD38- circulating T follicular helper cells from blood, taken on the day of influenza vaccination. Documented subset: circulating Tfh, non-naive CD4+CXCR5+PD-1+ (ICOS+CD38+ or ICOS-CD38-). The chain joins TRBV10-3 to TRBJ2-3, with a tentative D call TRBD2 (6 bases). This TCR was recovered from an adult who received the influenza vaccine. In nucleotides, the CDR3 is TGTGCCATCAGTGGCGGGACGGCCGGGGTCCCAGATACGCAGTATTTT. Translated: CAISGGTAGVPDTQYF.